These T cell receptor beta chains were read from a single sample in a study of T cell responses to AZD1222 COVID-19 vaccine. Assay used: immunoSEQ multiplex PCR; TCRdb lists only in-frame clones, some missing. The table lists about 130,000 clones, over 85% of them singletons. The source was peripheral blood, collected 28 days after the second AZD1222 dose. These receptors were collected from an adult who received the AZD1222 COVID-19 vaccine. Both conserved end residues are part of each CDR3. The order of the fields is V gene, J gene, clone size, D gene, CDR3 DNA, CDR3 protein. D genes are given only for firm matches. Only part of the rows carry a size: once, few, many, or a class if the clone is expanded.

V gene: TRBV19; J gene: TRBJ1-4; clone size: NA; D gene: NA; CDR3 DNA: TGTGCCAGTACCTATATGGGTGAAAAACTGTTTTTT; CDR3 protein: CASTYMGEKLFF
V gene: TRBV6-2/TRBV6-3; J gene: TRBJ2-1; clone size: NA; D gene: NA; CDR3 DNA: TGTGCCAGCAGCCCCTACAATGAGCAGTTCTTC; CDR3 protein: CASSPYNEQFF
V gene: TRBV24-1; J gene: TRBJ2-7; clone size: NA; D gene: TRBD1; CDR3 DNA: TGTGCCACCAGTGACCCCCAGGGGGCAGACAACGAGCAGTACTTC; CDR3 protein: CATSDPQGADNEQYF
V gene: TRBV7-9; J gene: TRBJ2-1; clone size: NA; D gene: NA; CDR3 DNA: TGTGCCAGCAGCTCCCCAGGGGCGGCCTACAATGAGCAGTTCTTC; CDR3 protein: CASSSPGAAYNEQFF
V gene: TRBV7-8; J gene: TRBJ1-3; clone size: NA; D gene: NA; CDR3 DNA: TGTGCCAGCAGCCTAGAGGCTACCGTTGGAAACACCATATATTTT; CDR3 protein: CASSLEATVGNTIYF
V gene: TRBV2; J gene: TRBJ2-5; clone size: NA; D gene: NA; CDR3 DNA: TGTGCCAGCAGTGATATTCTGGGGAAGACCCAGTACTTC; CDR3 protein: CASSDILGKTQYF
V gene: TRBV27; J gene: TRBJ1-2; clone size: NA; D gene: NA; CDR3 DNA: TGTGCCAGCAGTTTAAGGCAACCGACCTATGGCTACACCTTC; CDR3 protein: CASSLRQPTYGYTF
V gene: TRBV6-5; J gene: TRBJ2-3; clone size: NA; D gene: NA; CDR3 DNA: TGTGCCAGCAGCCTACAACAGAGAGATACGCAGTATTTT; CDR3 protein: CASSLQQRDTQYF
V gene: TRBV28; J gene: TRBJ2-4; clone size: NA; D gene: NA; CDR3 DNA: TGTGCCAGCAGTTTAACTACAGTAGCCAAAAACATTCAGTACTTC; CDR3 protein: CASSLTTVAKNIQYF
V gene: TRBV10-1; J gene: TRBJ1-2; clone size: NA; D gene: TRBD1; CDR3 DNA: TGCGCCGGCCGAAAGGGACAGGGGCGCCATGGCTACACCTTC; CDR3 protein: CAGRKGQGRHGYTF
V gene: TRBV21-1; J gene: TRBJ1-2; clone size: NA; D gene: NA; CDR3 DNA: TGTGCCAGCACCCCAAGGGGGACGGACTCATATGGCTACACCTTC; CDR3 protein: CASTPRGTDSYGYTF
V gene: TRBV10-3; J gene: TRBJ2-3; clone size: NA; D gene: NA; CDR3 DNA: TGTGCCATCAGTGAGGGGGTTCGGGGCGCAGATACGCAGTATTTT; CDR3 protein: CAISEGVRGADTQYF
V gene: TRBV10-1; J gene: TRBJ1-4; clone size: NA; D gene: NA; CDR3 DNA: TGCGCCAGCAGCTCTCCCACTACAGGAGCAACTAATGAAAAACTGTTTTTT; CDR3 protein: CASSSPTTGATNEKLFF
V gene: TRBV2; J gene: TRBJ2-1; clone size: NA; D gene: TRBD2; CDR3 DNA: TGTGCCAGCAGTGAGACTAGCGGGAGTCACTACAATGAGCAGTTCTTC; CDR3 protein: CASSETSGSHYNEQFF
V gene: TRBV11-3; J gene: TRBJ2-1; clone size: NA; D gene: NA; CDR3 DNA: TGTGCCAGCAGCTTAGTGGGCAATGAGCAGTTCTTC; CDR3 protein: CASSLVGNEQFF
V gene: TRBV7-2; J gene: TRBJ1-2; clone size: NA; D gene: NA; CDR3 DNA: TGTGCCAGCAGCTTAGCCCGATGGCAGGGAGGAGGCTACACCTTC; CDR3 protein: CASSLARWQGGGYTF
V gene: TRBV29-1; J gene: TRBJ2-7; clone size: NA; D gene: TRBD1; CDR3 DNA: TGCAGCGTTGAAGTACAGGGGACCCCCCTCTACGAGCAGTACTTC; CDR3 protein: CSVEVQGTPLYEQYF
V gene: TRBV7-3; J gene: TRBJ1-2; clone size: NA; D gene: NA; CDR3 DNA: TGTGCCAGCAGCTTAGCAGGGAGCGGTGGCTACACCTTC; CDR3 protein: CASSLAGSGGYTF
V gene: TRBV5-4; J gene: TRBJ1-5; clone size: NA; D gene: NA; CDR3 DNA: TGTGCCAGCATGGGGGGTCGGGGGCAGCCCCAGCATTTT; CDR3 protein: CASMGGRGQPQHF
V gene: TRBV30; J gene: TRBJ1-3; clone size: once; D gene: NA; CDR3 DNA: TGTGCCTGGAGTCCAGGGTCGGTGGGAAACACCATATATTTT; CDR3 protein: CAWSPGSVGNTIYF
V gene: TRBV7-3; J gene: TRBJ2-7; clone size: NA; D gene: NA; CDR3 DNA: TGTGCCAGCAGCTCCGGACAGCTTCCCTACGAGCAGTACTTC; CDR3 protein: CASSSGQLPYEQYF
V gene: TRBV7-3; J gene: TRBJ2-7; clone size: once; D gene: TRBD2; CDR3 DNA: TGTGCCAGCAGCCCAAGCGGGGGGCACCCCTACGAGCAGTACTTC; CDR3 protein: CASSPSGGHPYEQYF
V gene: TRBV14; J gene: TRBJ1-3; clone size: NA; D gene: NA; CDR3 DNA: TGTGCCAGCAGCCAAGATGTGGGTCAAAGGACTGGAAACACCATATATTTT; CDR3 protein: CASSQDVGQRTGNTIYF
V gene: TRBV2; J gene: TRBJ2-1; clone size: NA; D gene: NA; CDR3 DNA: TGTGCCAGCAGTGAGGACAGTCATAATGAGCAGTTCTTC; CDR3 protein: CASSEDSHNEQFF
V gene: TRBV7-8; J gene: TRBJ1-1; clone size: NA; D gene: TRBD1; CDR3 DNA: TGTGCCAGCAGCCTCGGGACAGCGAACACTGAAGCTTTCTTT; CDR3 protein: CASSLGTANTEAFF
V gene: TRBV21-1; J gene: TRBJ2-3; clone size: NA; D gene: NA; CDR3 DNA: TGTGCCAGCAGCACATGGACAGGGCCAGATACGCAGTATTTT; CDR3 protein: CASSTWTGPDTQYF
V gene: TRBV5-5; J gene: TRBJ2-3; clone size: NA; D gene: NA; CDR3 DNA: TGTGCCAGCGCTAGGGGCAACAGTCTTAGCACAGATACGCAGTATTTT; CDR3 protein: CASARGNSLSTDTQYF
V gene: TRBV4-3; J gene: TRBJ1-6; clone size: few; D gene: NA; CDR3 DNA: TGCGCCAGCGCGGAGGTGGCCTCCAATTCACCCCTCCACTTT; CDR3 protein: CASAEVASNSPLHF
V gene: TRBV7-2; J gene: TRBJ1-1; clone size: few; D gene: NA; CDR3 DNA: TGTGCCAGCAGCATCACAGGGATTGAAGCTTTCTTT; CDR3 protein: CASSITGIEAFF
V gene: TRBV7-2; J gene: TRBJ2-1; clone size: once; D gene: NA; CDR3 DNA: TGTGCCAGCAGCTCCGACTATTACAATGAGCAGTTCTTC; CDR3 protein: CASSSDYYNEQFF
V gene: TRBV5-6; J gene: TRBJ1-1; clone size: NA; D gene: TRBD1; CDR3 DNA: TGTGCCAGCAGCTCCGGGACAGGGGCCTGGGACACTGAAGCTTTCTTT; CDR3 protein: CASSSGTGAWDTEAFF
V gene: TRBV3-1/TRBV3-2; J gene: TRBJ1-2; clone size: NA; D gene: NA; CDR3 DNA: TGTGCCAGCAGCCCTGCCGGGAGGGACGCCTACACCTTC; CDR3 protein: CASSPAGRDAYTF
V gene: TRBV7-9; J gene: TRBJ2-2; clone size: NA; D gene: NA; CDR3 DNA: TGTGCCAGCAGCTTAGCGTCCGGACAGACCGGGGAGCTGTTTTTT; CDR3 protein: CASSLASGQTGELFF
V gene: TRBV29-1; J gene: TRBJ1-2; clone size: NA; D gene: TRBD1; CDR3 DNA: TGCAGCGCCCGGACAGGGGGCGACTATGGCTACACCTTC; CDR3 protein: CSARTGGDYGYTF
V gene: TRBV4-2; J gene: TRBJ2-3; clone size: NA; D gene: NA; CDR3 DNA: TGTGCCAGCAGCCTGCAAAACACAGATACGCAGTATTTT; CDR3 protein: CASSLQNTDTQYF
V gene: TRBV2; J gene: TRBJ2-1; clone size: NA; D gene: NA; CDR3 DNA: TGTGCCAGCAGTGGGACTCTGCTCAACAATGAGCAGTTCTTC; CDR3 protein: CASSGTLLNNEQFF
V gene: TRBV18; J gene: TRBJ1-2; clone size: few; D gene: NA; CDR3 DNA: TGTGCCAGCTCACCACCCTTAGGGGGGAATGGCTACACCTTC; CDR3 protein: CASSPPLGGNGYTF
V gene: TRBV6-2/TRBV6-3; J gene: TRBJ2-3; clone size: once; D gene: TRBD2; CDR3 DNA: TGTGCCAGCAGCAAACTAGCGGGGGGGCCCCATACGCAGTATTTT; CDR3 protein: CASSKLAGGPHTQYF
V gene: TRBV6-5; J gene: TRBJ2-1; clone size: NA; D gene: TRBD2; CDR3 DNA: TGTGCCAGCACCTCCGGCGGGAGCTCCTACAATGAGCAGTTCTTC; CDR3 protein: CASTSGGSSYNEQFF
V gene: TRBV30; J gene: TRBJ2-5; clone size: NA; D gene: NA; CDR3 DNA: TGTGCCTGGAGTGGACCGGACGGTAGGACCCAGTACTTC; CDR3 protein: CAWSGPDGRTQYF
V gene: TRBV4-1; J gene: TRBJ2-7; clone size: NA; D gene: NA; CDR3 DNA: TGCGCCAGCAGCCAAGATCTACAGCGCTACGAGCAGTACTTC; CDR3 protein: CASSQDLQRYEQYF
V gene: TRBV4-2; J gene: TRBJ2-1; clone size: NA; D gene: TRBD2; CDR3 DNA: TGTGCCAGCAGCCAAGAGATTAGCGGGGGGCCCAATGAGCAGTTCTTC; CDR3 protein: CASSQEISGGPNEQFF
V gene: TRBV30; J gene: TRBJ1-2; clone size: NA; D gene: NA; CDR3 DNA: TGTGCCTGGAGTGTGGGTGATGGCTACACCTTC; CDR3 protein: CAWSVGDGYTF
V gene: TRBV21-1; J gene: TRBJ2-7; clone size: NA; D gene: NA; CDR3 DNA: TGTGCCAGCAACAGAGCGGGGGTTTCATACGAGCAGTACTTC; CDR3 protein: CASNRAGVSYEQYF
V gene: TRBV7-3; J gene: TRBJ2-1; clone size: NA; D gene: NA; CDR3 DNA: TGTGCCAGCAGCTTAGGGGGGGCGAGAGAGCAGTTCTTC; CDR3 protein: CASSLGGAREQFF
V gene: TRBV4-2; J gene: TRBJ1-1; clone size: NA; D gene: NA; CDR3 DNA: TGTGCCAGCAGCCAAGAACCGGGGGCGAGGACTGAAGCTTTCTTT; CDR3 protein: CASSQEPGARTEAFF
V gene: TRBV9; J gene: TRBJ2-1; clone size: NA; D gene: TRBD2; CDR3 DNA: TGTGCCAGCAGCACCGGGACTAGCGGATATGAGCAGTTCTTC; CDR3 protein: CASSTGTSGYEQFF
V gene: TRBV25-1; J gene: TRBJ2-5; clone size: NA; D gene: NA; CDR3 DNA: TGTGCCAGCAGTGATTATGAGGGAATCCAAGAGACCCAGTACTTC; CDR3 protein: CASSDYEGIQETQYF
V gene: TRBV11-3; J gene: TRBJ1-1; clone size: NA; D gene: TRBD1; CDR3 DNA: TGTGCCAGCAGCTCGGGACAGGGCCCTGAAGCTTTCTTT; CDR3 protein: CASSSGQGPEAFF
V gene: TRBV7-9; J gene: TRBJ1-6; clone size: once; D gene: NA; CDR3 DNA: TGTGCCAGCACCGAGGGACGGGATAATTCACCCCTCCACTTT; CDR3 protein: CASTEGRDNSPLHF